A selection of T cell receptor beta chains follows, all from one sample in a study of T cells in Graves' hyperthyroidism and ophthalmopathy. TCRdb reprocessed the multiplex PCR reads with MiXCR, giving one entry per CDR3 protein. The sample lists about 560,000 distinct CDR3 sequences, 15% to 17% seen once, with 7.3% in the top ten. Sequencing was performed on blood. The origin of the receptors is a woman aged 30 to 39 with Graves' hyperthyroidism. CDR3s include the opening cysteine and the closing phenylalanine or tryptophan.

j_call v_call cdr3_aa
TRBJ2-3 TRBV9 CASSVGGVPDTQYF
TRBJ1-5 TRBV27 CASSQDRVGPQHF
TRBJ1-5 TRBV7-2 CASSPGGGRGNQPQHF
TRBJ2-4 TRBV18 CASSPRLDRQLAKNIQYF
TRBJ2-1 TRBV5-1 CASRNRDGSYNEQFF
TRBJ2-2 TRBV5-6 CASSLGSFGDTGELFF
TRBJ2-5 TRBV7-2 CASSLFSETQYF
TRBJ2-3 TRBV5-1 CASSLDTRTDTQYF
TRBJ2-1 TRBV6-2/TRBV6-3 CASSLTGVSYNEQFF
TRBJ2-3 TRBV28 CASSHTSGRGIDTQYF
TRBJ2-5 TRBV6-1 CASRGRIGGQETQYF
TRBJ2-5 TRBV7-2 CASSSQGEETQYF
TRBJ2-7 TRBV5-1 CASSPDGKGGVYEQYF
TRBJ2-7 TRBV7-3 CARGRQLYEQYF
TRBJ2-3 TRBV7-2 CASRQAQGTQYF
TRBJ2-1 TRBV7-2 CASSSGQKRDEQFF
TRBJ2-1 TRBV18 CASSPRTAEQFF
TRBJ2-3 TRBV30 CAWSPSGSADTQYF
TRBJ2-1 TRBV30 CAWSPDRGSGEQFF
TRBJ1-5 TRBV6-5 CASSYSPGQGKQPQHF
TRBJ1-1 TRBV6-1 CARGHQNTEAFF
TRBJ1-4 TRBV25-1 CASSRGGSEKLFF